This T cell receptor beta chain was recorded in a study of cytomegalovirus exposure and HLA in healthy donors. The PCR employed 60 Vbeta primers together with 13 Jbeta primers. The method was immunoSEQ multiplex PCR; TCRdb's version includes in-frame clones alone and lacks a portion of them. Here the sample spans around 180,000 clones, approximately 88% being singletons. Germline assignment: CDR1 MNHEY and CDR2 SMNVEV (reference sequence). The V and J ends lost 5 bases and 2 bases respectively, with 16 bases between them. CDR3 size: 17 residues. This clone has only a few counts. The sequenced sample was PBMCs. The rearrangement uses TRBV27 and TRBJ2-6; D remains ambiguous. This clonotype was obtained from a boy aged 2-9 years in good health and CMV-seronegative. This CDR3 reads CASSRHSGRAGANVLTF. The CDR3 DNA reads as TGTGCCAGCAGTCGCCACAGTGGGCGCGCTGGGGCCAACGTCCTGACTTTC.